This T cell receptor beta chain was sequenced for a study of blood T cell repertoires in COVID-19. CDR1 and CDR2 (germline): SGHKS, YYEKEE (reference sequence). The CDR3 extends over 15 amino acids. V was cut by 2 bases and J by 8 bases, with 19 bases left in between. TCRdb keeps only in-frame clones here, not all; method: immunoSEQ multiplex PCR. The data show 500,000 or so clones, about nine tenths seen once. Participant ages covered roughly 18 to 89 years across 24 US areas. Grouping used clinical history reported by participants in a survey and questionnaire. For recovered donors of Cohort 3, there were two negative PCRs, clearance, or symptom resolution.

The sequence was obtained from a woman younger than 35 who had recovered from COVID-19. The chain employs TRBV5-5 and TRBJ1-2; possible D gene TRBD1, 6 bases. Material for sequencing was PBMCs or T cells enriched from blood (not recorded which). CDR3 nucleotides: TGTGCCAGCAGCTTCTCTTTGACAGGCGGGGGCGGCTACACCTTC. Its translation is CASSFSLTGGGGYTF.